Listed below are T cell receptor beta chains from one sample, sequenced in a study of shared clonotypes between healthy human individuals. TCRdb keeps only in-frame clones here, not all; method: immunoSEQ multiplex PCR. The sample gives over a million clones, 95% to 99% of which show up once; around 0.45% is in the top ten. The sequenced sample consisted of naive CD4+ T cells sorted from blood. These receptors were collected from a man under 40 in good health. CDR3s include the opening cysteine and the closing phenylalanine or tryptophan.

cdr3_aa j_call v_call
CASDDVSNQPQHF TRBJ1-5 TRBV2
CAWSAGGYEQYF TRBJ2-7 TRBV30
CASSLRSGYEQYF TRBJ2-7 TRBV18
CASSRAIGAGNTIYF TRBJ1-3 TRBV7-2
CASSTDRGYEQFF TRBJ2-1 TRBV7-7
CASSLDLSGGTGELFF TRBJ2-2 TRBV11-3
CASSAGFGGVSNQPQHF TRBJ1-5 TRBV28
CASSFTGYEQYF TRBJ2-7 TRBV28
CATSKSYSLTGTYEQYF TRBJ2-7 TRBV15
CASSQDRVRTDTQYF TRBJ2-3 TRBV14
CASSRTGTVGYEQYF TRBJ2-7 TRBV7-2
CSVAGVTGRDSNQPQHF TRBJ1-5 TRBV29-1
CASSLAGSRFGNTIYF TRBJ1-3 TRBV5-1
CASSPEHLWEQYF TRBJ2-7 TRBV2
CASSNLPREQYF TRBJ2-7 TRBV7-9
CASSQVHLPRDNQRNTEAFF TRBJ1-1 TRBV14
CASIRLDSFTHEQFF TRBJ2-1 TRBV2
CASSRGYEQYF TRBJ2-7 TRBV7-9
CASSSRLTDTQYF TRBJ2-3 TRBV27
CASRGGRNSYEQYF TRBJ2-7 TRBV7-2
CASSPGTGFLSGYTF TRBJ1-2 TRBV6-5
CASQGFSGHAVEQFF TRBJ2-1 TRBV27
CASSIERNSGANVLTF TRBJ2-6 TRBV19
CASSYSIVGNEKLFF TRBJ1-4 TRBV6-5
CASSQALIVGELNEQFF TRBJ2-1 TRBV4-1
CASSLGQIEQYF TRBJ2-7 TRBV7-9
CASSVEAWQGVSEQYF TRBJ2-7 TRBV9
CASSLTGSSSGNTIYF TRBJ1-3 TRBV5-1
CASSTEGTQPQHF TRBJ1-5 TRBV7-8
CASSDSLAGFDTGELFF TRBJ2-2 TRBV9
CASSQSGLTGELFF TRBJ2-2 TRBV14
CASSVGLGQVDQPQHF TRBJ1-5 TRBV9
CASSGLAGAGTQYF TRBJ2-3 TRBV19
CASSYSRMYGEQYF TRBJ2-7 TRBV6-5
CSVEDRTGWGFYNEQFF TRBJ2-1 TRBV29-1
CAISESRTGELFF TRBJ2-2 TRBV10-3
CASSPQDRDRAYEQYF TRBJ2-7 TRBV4-1
CAISASSGELFF TRBJ2-2 TRBV10-3
CASSLDPVYEQFF TRBJ2-1 TRBV11-3
CASSIGGGTSGITDTQYF TRBJ2-3 TRBV19
CASRGSGSLYEQYF TRBJ2-7 TRBV7-9
CASSRLDLLGNYEQYF TRBJ2-7 TRBV4-2
CASSAAGTGTYEQYF TRBJ2-7 TRBV18
CATSRVAGSSYNEQFF TRBJ2-1 TRBV15
CASSGLVGSGELFF TRBJ2-2 TRBV10-1
CASSPKRTGIETQYF TRBJ2-5 TRBV5-5
CASSLERRMGEQYF TRBJ2-7 TRBV7-9
CASSSLTGGLAELTYEQYF TRBJ2-7 TRBV27
CASSQVPDQETQYF TRBJ2-5 TRBV4-1
CASSLEGTAGNEQFF TRBJ2-1 TRBV5-1
CASSPQGAGTTYEQYF TRBJ2-7 TRBV19
CASSLTGGVDTQYF TRBJ2-3 TRBV7-2
CASRISGTGTLEQYF TRBJ2-7 TRBV6-1
CASSLDYDEQFF TRBJ2-1 TRBV11-2
CASSGIAASEQYF TRBJ2-7 TRBV25-1